The text below deals with one T cell receptor (beta chain). The CDR3 totals 14 residues. The V gene's germline CDR1 is LNHDA and CDR2 SQIVND (reference sequence). This record comes from a study of monozygotic twins with inflammatory bowel disease. TCRdb re-analyzed the 5' RACE reads; it lists each CDR3 protein once, without DNA. This sample contains 300,000 to 400,000 distinct CDR3 sequences. This receptor was taken from a human donor with ulcerative colitis or Crohn's disease, or a healthy co-twin of an affected twin (not recorded which). Sequencing was done on a sample of blood. This chain joins TRBV19 and TRBJ2-1; TCRdb gives TRBD1 as the D gene, but with no DNA this cannot be confirmed. The CDR3 sequence: CASSGQWESNEQFF.